Listed below are T cell receptor beta chains from one sample, sequenced in a study of T cell responses to AZD1222 COVID-19 vaccine. Some clones are missing from TCRdb's copy, which holds only in-frame ones; the method was immunoSEQ multiplex PCR. The sample records some 150,000 clones, 91% being singletons. Sequencing was performed on peripheral blood, taken on day 0 of AZD1222 vaccination. These receptors were collected from an adult in good health. The CDR3 runs from the conserved cysteine through the conserved F or W. A D gene is named only where the DNA matches it firmly. For some rows the clone size is stated as once, few or many, or as a class when expanded; others skip it.

size	D	J	V	DNA	CDR3
-	-	TRBJ2-4	TRBV6-2/TRBV6-3	TGTGCCAGCAGTTTTGCTGGGATGGACATTCAGTACTTC	CASSFAGMDIQYF
-	-	TRBJ1-1	TRBV11-1	TGTGCCAGCAGCTCCGACAGCTCTGAAGCTTTCTTT	CASSSDSSEAFF
once	-	TRBJ2-7	TRBV14	TGTGCCAGCAGCCAAGGAGGGTCCTACGAGCAGTACTTC	CASSQGGSYEQYF
once	TRBD2	TRBJ2-1	TRBV11-2	TGTGCCAGCAGCTTAAGTGGCGGGAGGGCCGTAAATGAGCAGTTCTTC	CASSLSGGRAVNEQFF
-	-	TRBJ1-3	TRBV18	TGTGCCAGCTCACCGGACAGCAACTCTGGAAACACCATATATTTT	CASSPDSNSGNTIYF
-	-	TRBJ2-7	TRBV7-2	TGTGCCAGCAGCTTAGGACACTCCGGACACGGTCTCTACGAGCAGTACTTC	CASSLGHSGHGLYEQYF
-	-	TRBJ1-5	TRBV23-1	TGCGCCAGCAGTCAATCGTGGGGTACTCAGCCCCAGCATTTT	CASSQSWGTQPQHF
few	-	TRBJ2-2	TRBV11-2	TGTGCCAGCAGGCCTACAATGAACACCGGGGAGCTGTTTTTT	CASRPTMNTGELFF
-	-	TRBJ1-5	TRBV7-2	TGTGCCAGCAGCTTCGACAGGAGAAGCAATCAGCCCCAGCATTTT	CASSFDRRSNQPQHF
once	-	TRBJ1-2	TRBV7-2	TGTGCCAGCAGCCCCGGTTGGCGGGGGGCCCCCTCTAACTATGGCTACACCTTC	CASSPGWRGAPSNYGYTF
-	-	TRBJ2-7	TRBV18	TGTGCCAGCTCACCACCCCCAACAGGCTACGAGCAGTACTTC	CASSPPPTGYEQYF
-	TRBD1	TRBJ1-2	TRBV7-2	TGTGCCAGCAGGCCGTCCGACAGGGACTATGGCTACACCTTC	CASRPSDRDYGYTF
-	TRBD2	TRBJ2-1	TRBV14	TGTGCCAGCAGCCAACTAGCGGGAGTTAGGGATGAGCAGTTCTTC	CASSQLAGVRDEQFF
-	-	TRBJ2-1	TRBV5-4	TGTGCCAGCAGCTTGGTCGGGACTCCTAATGAGCAGTTCTTC	CASSLVGTPNEQFF
-	-	TRBJ2-2	TRBV9	TGTGCCAGCAGCGAGAGGGGGAGTTGGGCGAACACCGGGGAGCTGTTTTTT	CASSERGSWANTGELFF
-	-	TRBJ1-4	TRBV5-6	TGTGCCAGCAGCCTTCCGGCGTCAGGGGAAAAACTGTTTTTT	CASSLPASGEKLFF
once	-	TRBJ1-4	TRBV18	TGTGCCAGCTCCGCCAGGTCTACTGCTAATGAAAAACTGTTTTTT	CASSARSTANEKLFF
once	TRBD1	TRBJ1-5	TRBV6-2/TRBV6-3	TGTGCCAGCACCCCCTCCAAGGGACAGGGTTTCGGACAGCCCCAGCATTTT	CASTPSKGQGFGQPQHF
-	-	TRBJ2-1	TRBV30	TGTGCCTGGAGTGCCGACCAATTAATGAAGCAGTTCTTC	CAWSADQLMKQFF
-	TRBD2	TRBJ2-1	TRBV20-1	TGCAGTGCCAAGCGGGAGGAGCAGTTCTTC	CSAKREEQFF
-	-	TRBJ1-3	TRBV28	TGTGCCAGCAGTTTGGTTCAACGAAACACCATATATTTT	CASSLVQRNTIYF
-	-	TRBJ1-2	TRBV6-4	TGTGCCAGCAGTGACAGGGTCGGGAAATTCAGGCGAGAGTATGGCTACACCTTC	CASSDRVGKFRREYGYTF
once	-	TRBJ2-1	TRBV7-9	TGTGCCAGCAGCCTGCACGGGGGTTTGAATGAGCAGTTCTTC	CASSLHGGLNEQFF
-	TRBD1	TRBJ2-1	TRBV6-5	TGTGCCAGCAGTTACTCTCAGGGGGTCCGGAACAATGAGCAGTTCTTC	CASSYSQGVRNNEQFF
-	TRBD1	TRBJ2-7	TRBV7-3	TGTGCCAGCAGCCCCGACAGGGACTACGAGCAGTACTTC	CASSPDRDYEQYF
-	TRBD1	TRBJ1-1	TRBV13	TGTGCCAGTCAGGGGGCCGGCACTGAAGCTTTCTTT	CASQGAGTEAFF
-	-	TRBJ2-7	TRBV5-1	TGCGCCAGCAGCGGAGAGGCCGTTACCTACGAGCAGTACTTC	CASSGEAVTYEQYF
once	-	TRBJ2-1	TRBV4-1	TGCGCCAGCACTCGCGACAGCAGGGATGTTCACAATGAGCAGTTCTTC	CASTRDSRDVHNEQFF
-	-	TRBJ2-3	TRBV28	TGTGCCAGCAGTTTAATCAGCCTAGTCAATACAGATACGCAGTATTTT	CASSLISLVNTDTQYF
-	-	TRBJ1-5	TRBV4-3	TGCGCCAGCAGCCAAGATTTCTCTTCGGTCGGAAGTCAGCCCCAGCATTTT	CASSQDFSSVGSQPQHF
-	-	TRBJ1-2	TRBV24-1	TGTGCCACCAGTGATTTCAGAGGCGGGAACTATGGCTACACCTTC	CATSDFRGGNYGYTF
-	-	TRBJ2-7	TRBV29-1	TGCAGCGTTGTGGGGGGCAGAGAAAGCTACGAGCAGTACTTC	CSVVGGRESYEQYF
-	TRBD2	TRBJ2-2	TRBV6-2/TRBV6-3	TGTGCCAGCAGTACCCTAGCGGGAGTTGTCGGGGAGCTGTTTTTT	CASSTLAGVVGELFF
-	-	TRBJ1-1	TRBV5-4	TGTGCCAGCAGCTTGATGACAGGCACTGAAGCTTTCTTT	CASSLMTGTEAFF
once	TRBD2	TRBJ2-5	TRBV5-1	TGCGCCAGCAGCTTGGGGCTAGCGGGAGGCGAGACCCAGTACTTC	CASSLGLAGGETQYF
once	TRBD1	TRBJ1-2	TRBV10-3	TGTGCCATCAACACCCCTCCGACAGGGAACCTAAACTATGGCTACACCTTC	CAINTPPTGNLNYGYTF
-	-	TRBJ2-1	TRBV24-1	TGTGCCACCAGTGATCCTGTCGGCCGGGGGCAAGAGCAGTTCTTC	CATSDPVGRGQEQFF
-	-	TRBJ1-5	TRBV5-8	TGTGCCAGCAGCCCGGAGGGGACTAGCAATCAGCCCCAGCATTTT	CASSPEGTSNQPQHF
-	-	TRBJ2-2	TRBV6-5	TGTGCCAGCAGTTTCTCCGACAGGAACACCGGGGAGCTGTTTTTT	CASSFSDRNTGELFF
-	TRBD2	TRBJ2-1	TRBV11-3	TGTGCCAGCAGCTTAAGAGGGACTAGCGGCTACAATGAGCAGTTCTTC	CASSLRGTSGYNEQFF